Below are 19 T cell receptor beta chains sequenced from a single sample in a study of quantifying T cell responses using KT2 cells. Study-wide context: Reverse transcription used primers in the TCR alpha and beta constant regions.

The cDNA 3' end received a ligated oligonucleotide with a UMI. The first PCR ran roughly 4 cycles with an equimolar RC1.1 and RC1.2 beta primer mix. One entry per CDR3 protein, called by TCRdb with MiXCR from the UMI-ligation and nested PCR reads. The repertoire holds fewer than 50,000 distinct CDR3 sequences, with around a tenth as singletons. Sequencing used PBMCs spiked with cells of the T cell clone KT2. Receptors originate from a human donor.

CDR3 sequence reads: CASSLMGTRVADNEQFF. CDR3 DNA sequence: TGTGCCAGCAGCTTAATGGGGACTAGAGTTGCGGACAATGAGCAGTTCTTC. The chain recombines TRBV7-3 with TRBJ2-1, with 8 bases aligning to TRBD2. Germline V CDR1 and CDR2: SGHTA, FQGTGA. With V trimmed by 1 base and J by 5 bases, 10 bases remained unmatched. The CDR3 has 17 residues.

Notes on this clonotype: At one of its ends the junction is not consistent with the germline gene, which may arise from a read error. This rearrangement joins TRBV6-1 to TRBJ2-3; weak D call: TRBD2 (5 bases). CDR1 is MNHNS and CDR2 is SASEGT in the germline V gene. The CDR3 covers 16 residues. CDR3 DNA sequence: TGTGCCAACAGTGAGGCCCTAGCCGTAGCCACAGATACGCAGTATTTT. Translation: CANSEALAVATDTQYF.

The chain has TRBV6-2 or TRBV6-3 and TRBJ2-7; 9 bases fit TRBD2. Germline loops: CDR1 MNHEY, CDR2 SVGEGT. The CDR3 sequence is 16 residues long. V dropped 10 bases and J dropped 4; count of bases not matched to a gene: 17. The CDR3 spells CANNHPGTSFPYEQYF. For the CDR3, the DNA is TGTGCCAACAATCACCCCGGGACTAGCTTTCCGTACGAGCAGTACTTC.

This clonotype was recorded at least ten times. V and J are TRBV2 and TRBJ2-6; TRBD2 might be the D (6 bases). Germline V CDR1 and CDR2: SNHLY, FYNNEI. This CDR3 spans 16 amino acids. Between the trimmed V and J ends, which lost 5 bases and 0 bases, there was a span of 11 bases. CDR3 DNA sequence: TGTGCCAGCAGTTTAGCGGTTCGCTCTGGGGCCAACGTCCTGACTTTC. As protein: CASSLAVRSGANVLTF.

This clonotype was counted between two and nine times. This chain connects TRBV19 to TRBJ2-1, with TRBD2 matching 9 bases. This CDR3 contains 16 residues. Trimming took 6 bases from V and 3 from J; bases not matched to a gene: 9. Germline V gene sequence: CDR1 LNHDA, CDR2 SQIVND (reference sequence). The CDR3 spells CASSDPRTSDYNEQFF. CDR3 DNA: TGTGCCAGTAGCGACCCGAGGACTAGCGACTACAATGAGCAGTTCTTC.

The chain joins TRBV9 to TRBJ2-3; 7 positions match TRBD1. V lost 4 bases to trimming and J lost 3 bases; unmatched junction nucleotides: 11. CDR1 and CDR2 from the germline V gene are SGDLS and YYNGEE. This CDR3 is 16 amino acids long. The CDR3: CASSLTGTAWTDTQYF. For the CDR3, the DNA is TGTGCCAGCAGCTTAACCGGGACAGCGTGGACAGATACGCAGTATTTT.

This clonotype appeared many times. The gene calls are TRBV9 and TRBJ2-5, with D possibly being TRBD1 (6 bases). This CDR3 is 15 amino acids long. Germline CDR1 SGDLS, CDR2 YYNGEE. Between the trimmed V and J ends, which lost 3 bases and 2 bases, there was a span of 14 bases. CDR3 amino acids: CASSAAPGQQETQYF. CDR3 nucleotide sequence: TGTGCCAGCAGCGCCGCGCCGGGACAACAAGAGACCCAGTACTTC. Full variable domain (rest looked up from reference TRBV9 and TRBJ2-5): DSGVTQTPKHLITATGQRVTLRCSPRSGDLSVYWYQQSLDQGLQFLIQYYNGEERAKGNILERFSAQQFPDLHSELNLSSLELGDSALYFCASSAAPGQQETQYFGPGTRLLVL.

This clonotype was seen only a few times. Here the CDR3 DNA reads TGTGCCAGCAGTCCCTTGGACAGGGCCCGCCAGCAGTACTTC. This encodes CASSPLDRARQQYF. J is TRBJ2-7 and V is TRBV12-3 or TRBV12-4, with 8 bases matching TRBD1. V trimming: 5 bases; J trimming: 8 bases; junction bases outside the gene matches: 11. This CDR3 has 14 amino acids.

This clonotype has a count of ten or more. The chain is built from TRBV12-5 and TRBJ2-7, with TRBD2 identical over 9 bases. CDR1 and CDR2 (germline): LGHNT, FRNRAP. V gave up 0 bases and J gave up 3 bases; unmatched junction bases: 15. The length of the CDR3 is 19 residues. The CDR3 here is CASGLVFTGSSGNNYEQYF. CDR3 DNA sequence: TGTGCTAGTGGTTTGGTATTTACGGGTTCTAGCGGGAACAACTACGAGCAGTACTTC. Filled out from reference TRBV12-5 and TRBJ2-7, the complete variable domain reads DARVTQTPRHKVTEMGQEVTMRCQPILGHNTVFWYRQTMMQGLELLAYFRNRAPLDDSGMPKDRFSAEMPDATLATLKIQPSEPRDSAVYFCASGLVFTGSSGNNYEQYFGPGTRLTVT.

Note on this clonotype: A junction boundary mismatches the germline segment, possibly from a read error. The CDR3 sequence: CSARTPGGYLHF. CDR3 DNA sequence: TGCAGTGCCAGAACCCCGGGGGGGTATCTCCATTTT. This sequence joins TRBV20-1 and TRBJ2-3; TRBD2 matches 8 bases. The CDR3 length is 12 residues. Germline V lookup: CDR1 DFQATT, CDR2 SNEGSKA (reference sequence).

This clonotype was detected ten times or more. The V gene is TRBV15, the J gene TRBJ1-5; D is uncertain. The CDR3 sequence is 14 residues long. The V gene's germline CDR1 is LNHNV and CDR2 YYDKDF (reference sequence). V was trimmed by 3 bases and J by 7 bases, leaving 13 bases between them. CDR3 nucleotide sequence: TGTGCCACCAGCAGCCGTCAGATTTTACAGCCCCAGCATTTT. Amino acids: CATSSRQILQPQHF.

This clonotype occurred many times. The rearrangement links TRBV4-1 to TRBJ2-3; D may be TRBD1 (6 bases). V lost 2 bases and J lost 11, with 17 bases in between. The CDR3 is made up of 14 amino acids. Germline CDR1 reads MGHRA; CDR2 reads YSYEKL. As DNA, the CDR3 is TGCGCCAGCAGCCAACCGATTGAGGGGGTCGGGCAGTATTTT. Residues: CASSQPIEGVGQYF.

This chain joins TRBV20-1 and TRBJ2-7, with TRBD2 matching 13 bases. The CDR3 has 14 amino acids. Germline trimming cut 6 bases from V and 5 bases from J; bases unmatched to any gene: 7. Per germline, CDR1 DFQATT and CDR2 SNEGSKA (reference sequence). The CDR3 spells CSAEPGLAGDEQYF. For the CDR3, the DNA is TGCAGTGCCGAACCCGGACTAGCGGGAGACGAGCAGTACTTC.

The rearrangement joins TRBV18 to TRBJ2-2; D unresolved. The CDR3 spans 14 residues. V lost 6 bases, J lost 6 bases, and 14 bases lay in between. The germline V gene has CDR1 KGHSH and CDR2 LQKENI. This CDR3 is CASSAAQAAGELFF. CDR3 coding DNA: TGTGCCAGCTCCGCAGCTCAGGCGGCCGGGGAGCTGTTTTTT. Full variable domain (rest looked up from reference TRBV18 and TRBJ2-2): NAGVMQNPRHLVRRRGQEARLRCSPMKGHSHVYWYRQLPEEGLKFMVYLQKENIIDESGMPKERFSAEFPKEGPSILRIQQVVRGDSAAYFCASSAAQAAGELFFGEGSRLTVL.

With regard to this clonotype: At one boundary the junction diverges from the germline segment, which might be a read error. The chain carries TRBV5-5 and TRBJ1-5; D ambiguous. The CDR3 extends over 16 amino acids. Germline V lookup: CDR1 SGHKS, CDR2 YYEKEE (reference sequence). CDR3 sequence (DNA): TGTGCCAGCAGCTTGGTGTTAGGGCAGGTTAATCAGCCCCAGCAATTT. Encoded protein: CASSLVLGQVNQPQQF.

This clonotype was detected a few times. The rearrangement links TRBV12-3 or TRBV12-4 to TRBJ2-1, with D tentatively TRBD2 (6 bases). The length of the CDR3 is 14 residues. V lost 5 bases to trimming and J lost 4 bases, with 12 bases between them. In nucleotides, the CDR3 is TGTGCCAGCAGTAACGGGGGAAGTTACAATGAGCAGTTCTTC. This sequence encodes CASSNGGSYNEQFF.

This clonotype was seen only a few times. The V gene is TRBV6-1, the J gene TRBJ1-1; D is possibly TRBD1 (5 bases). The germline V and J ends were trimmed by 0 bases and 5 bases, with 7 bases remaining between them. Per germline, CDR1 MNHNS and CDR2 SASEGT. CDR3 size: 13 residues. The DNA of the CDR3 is TGTGCCAGCAGTGAAGCTGGGGGTACTGAAGCTTTCTTT. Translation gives CASSEAGGTEAFF.

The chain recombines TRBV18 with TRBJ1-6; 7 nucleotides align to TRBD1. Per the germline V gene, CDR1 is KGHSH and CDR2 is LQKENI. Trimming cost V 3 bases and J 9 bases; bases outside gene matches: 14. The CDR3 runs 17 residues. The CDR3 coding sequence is TGTGCCAGCTCACCTGGACTTCCAAAGGACAGGAGTTCACCCCTCCACTTT. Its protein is CASSPGLPKDRSSPLHF.

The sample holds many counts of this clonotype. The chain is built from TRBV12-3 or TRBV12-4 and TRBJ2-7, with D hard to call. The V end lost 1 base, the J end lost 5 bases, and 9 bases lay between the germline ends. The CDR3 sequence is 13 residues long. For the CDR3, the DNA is TGTGCCAGCAGTTTAGTCCCCTTGGACGAGCAGTACTTC. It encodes CASSLVPLDEQYF.